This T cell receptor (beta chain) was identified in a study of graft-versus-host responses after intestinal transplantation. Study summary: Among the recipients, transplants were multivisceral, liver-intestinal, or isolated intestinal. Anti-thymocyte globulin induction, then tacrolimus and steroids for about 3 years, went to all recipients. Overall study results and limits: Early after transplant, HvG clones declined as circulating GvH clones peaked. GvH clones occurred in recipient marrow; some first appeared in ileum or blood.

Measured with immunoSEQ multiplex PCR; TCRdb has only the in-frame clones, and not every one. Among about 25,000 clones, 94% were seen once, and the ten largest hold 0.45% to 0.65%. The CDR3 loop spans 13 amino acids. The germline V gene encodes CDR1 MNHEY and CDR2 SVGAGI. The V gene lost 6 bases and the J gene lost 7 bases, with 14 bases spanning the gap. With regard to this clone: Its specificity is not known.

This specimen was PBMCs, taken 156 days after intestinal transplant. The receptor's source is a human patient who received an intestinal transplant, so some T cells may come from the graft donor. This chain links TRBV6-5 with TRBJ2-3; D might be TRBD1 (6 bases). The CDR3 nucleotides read TGTGCCAGCAGCACCTACAGGGTGTATACGCAGTATTTT. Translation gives CASSTYRVYTQYF.